This record covers a single TCR beta chain. Its antigen is not identified. With a much larger clone just one base away, this may be a read error. This CDR3 has 15 residues. Germline values: CDR1 SGHRS, CDR2 YFSETQ. Broader study findings: In terms of TCR gene usage, tumor memory CD4+ T cells clustered together with blood and lymph node memory CD4+ cells, as well as with lymph node naive CD4+ cells. Tumor Treg TCRs overlapped most with tumor naive CD4+ cells.

After constant-region reverse-primer amplification, full-length variable regions underwent semi-nested PCR with Nested Universal Primer A. TCRdb reprocessed the 5' RACE reads with MiXCR, giving one entry per CDR3 protein. In the table there are approximately 37,000 distinct CDR3 sequences, about 20% of which are singletons. Naive CD4+ cells had CD25+ Tregs removed. The sample was naive CD4+ T cells sorted from a lymph node. Subset meaning: naive CD4+ T cells, CD4+CD45RA+CD25-. This receptor was taken from a female donor with breast cancer. The chain links TRBV5-1 to TRBJ1-1, with 9 positions matching TRBD1. The CDR3 DNA is TGCGCCAGCAGGTTGAAACAGGGGGCTCAAACTGTAGCTTTCTTT. Protein product: CASRLKQGAQTVAFF.